Listed below are T cell receptor beta chains from one sample, sequenced in a study of technical replicates of blood from several donors. The table came from immunoSEQ multiplex PCR; TCRdb's copy has only in-frame clones and leaves some out. The sample has approximately 80,000 clones, about 91% seen once; the top ten hold around 0.26%. The sample consisted of T cells isolated from PBMCs. These receptors were collected from a human donor in good health. Each CDR3 is given with its conserved first and last residue. A D gene is named only where the DNA matches it firmly. Clone sizes are given selectively: once, few, many, or a class where the clone is expanded.

D: TRBD1
J: TRBJ2-7
size: -
V: TRBV30
DNA: TGTGCCTGGAGTGTATCACAGGGGTTTTACGAGCAGTACTTC
CDR3: CAWSVSQGFYEQYF

D: -
J: TRBJ2-7
size: -
V: TRBV7-9
DNA: TGTGCCAGCAGCTTTCCGGGACATAGCTCCTACGAGCAGTACTTC
CDR3: CASSFPGHSSYEQYF

D: TRBD2
J: TRBJ2-7
size: once
V: TRBV4-2
DNA: TGTGCCAGCAGCCGGGGGAAGACTAGCGGGAGGATTAGCGAGCAGTACTTC
CDR3: CASSRGKTSGRISEQYF

D: -
J: TRBJ1-1
size: -
V: TRBV18
DNA: TGTGCCAGCTCACCGGCAGGGGACACTGAAGCTTTCTTT
CDR3: CASSPAGDTEAFF

D: TRBD2
J: TRBJ2-7
size: -
V: TRBV6-5
DNA: TGTGCCAGCTCCCCAGCGGGAGGGATGGTCGAGCAGTACTTC
CDR3: CASSPAGGMVEQYF

D: -
J: TRBJ2-3
size: -
V: TRBV19
DNA: TGTGCCAGTAGTTTGGACAGAAAGTTAGATACGCAGTATTTT
CDR3: CASSLDRKLDTQYF

D: -
J: TRBJ2-5
size: once
V: TRBV6-1
DNA: TGTGCCAGCCTCCAAGAGACCCAGTACTTC
CDR3: CASLQETQYF

D: -
J: TRBJ2-7
size: -
V: TRBV9
DNA: TGTGCCAGCAGCGTAGTTGATGGGGGCCGTGGTGACGAGCAGTACTTC
CDR3: CASSVVDGGRGDEQYF

D: -
J: TRBJ2-7
size: -
V: TRBV6-6
DNA: TGTGCCAGCAGTTATCCCGGGACTTCCGGCGAGCAGTACTTC
CDR3: CASSYPGTSGEQYF

D: TRBD1
J: TRBJ1-3
size: -
V: TRBV2
DNA: TGTGCCAGCAGGGAGACAGGGGTTGGAAACACCATATATTTT
CDR3: CASRETGVGNTIYF

D: TRBD2
J: TRBJ2-1
size: -
V: TRBV9
DNA: TGTGCCAGCAGCGCCGGACCCGGGCGGGGGGTCTACAATGAGCAGTTCTTC
CDR3: CASSAGPGRGVYNEQFF

D: -
J: TRBJ1-2
size: -
V: TRBV7-8
DNA: TGTGCCAGCAGCTTAGGTGGTCGGGAGGCCGGCTACACCTTC
CDR3: CASSLGGREAGYTF

D: -
J: TRBJ1-1
size: -
V: TRBV6-1
DNA: TGTGCCAGCAGTGAGCCAGGGGAAACTGAAGCTTTCTTT
CDR3: CASSEPGETEAFF

D: -
J: TRBJ2-7
size: -
V: TRBV6-5
DNA: TGTGCCAGCAGTCCCAGGACATACGGCTACGAGCAGTACTTC
CDR3: CASSPRTYGYEQYF

D: -
J: TRBJ2-1
size: -
V: TRBV20-1
DNA: TGCAGTGCTAGCAAGCAAGAGCAGTTCTTC
CDR3: CSASKQEQFF

D: TRBD1
J: TRBJ1-4
size: -
V: TRBV19
DNA: TGTGCCAGTAAATACTGGGACAGGGTGGGTGAAAAACTGTTTTTT
CDR3: CASKYWDRVGEKLFF

D: -
J: TRBJ1-5
size: -
V: TRBV6-1
DNA: TGTGCCAGCAGTGAACCGGGTAGGAATCCGCATTTT
CDR3: CASSEPGRNPHF

D: -
J: TRBJ2-2
size: -
V: TRBV9
DNA: TGTGCCAGCAGCGCCCGGACAAATTTCCGTCACGCGAACACCGGGGAGCTGTTTTTT
CDR3: CASSARTNFRHANTGELFF

D: TRBD2
J: TRBJ2-5
size: once
V: TRBV28
DNA: TGTGCCAGCAGTGCCTCTAGCGGGGGCCAAGAGACCCAGTACTTC
CDR3: CASSASSGGQETQYF

D: -
J: TRBJ1-1
size: few
V: TRBV29-1
DNA: TGCAGCGTTGAAGCAGAAAGAACTGAAGCTTTCTTT
CDR3: CSVEAERTEAFF

D: TRBD2
J: TRBJ2-1
size: -
V: TRBV2
DNA: TGTGCCAGCAGCGCTTTCGGACTAGCGGGAAACAATGAGCAGTTCTTC
CDR3: CASSAFGLAGNNEQFF

D: -
J: TRBJ1-1
size: -
V: TRBV7-9
DNA: TGTGCCAGCAGCTTAGCTCCGGCAGGGTCGACTGAAGCTTTCTTT
CDR3: CASSLAPAGSTEAFF

D: -
J: TRBJ2-1
size: -
V: TRBV28
DNA: TGTGCCAGCAGTTTACGCGATGAGCAGTTCTTC
CDR3: CASSLRDEQFF

D: -
J: TRBJ1-4
size: -
V: TRBV7-8
DNA: TGTGCCAGCAGCCCAAACGGCGGGCAGACGATCGTCCTTGCTACTAATGAAAAACTGTTTTTT
CDR3: CASSPNGGQTIVLATNEKLFF

D: -
J: TRBJ2-2
size: -
V: TRBV28
DNA: TGTGCCAGCAGTTCCTATGTGGGGAGTGGAACCGGGGAGCTGTTTTTT
CDR3: CASSSYVGSGTGELFF

D: TRBD1
J: TRBJ1-6
size: -
V: TRBV30
DNA: TGTGCCTGGGACAGGGTTAGTTCACCCCTCCACTTT
CDR3: CAWDRVSSPLHF

D: TRBD2
J: TRBJ2-2
size: -
V: TRBV7-8
DNA: TGTGCCAGCAGCTCCAGGACTAGCGGGGGCCTTAACACCGGGGAGCTGTTTTTT
CDR3: CASSSRTSGGLNTGELFF

D: -
J: TRBJ1-1
size: -
V: TRBV7-9
DNA: TGTGCCAGCAGCTTAGACCCAGGCACTGAAGCTTTCTTT
CDR3: CASSLDPGTEAFF

D: -
J: TRBJ2-5
size: -
V: TRBV9
DNA: TGTGCCAGCAGCCCGCGGGGCGTAGGGGAGACCCAGTACTTC
CDR3: CASSPRGVGETQYF

D: -
J: TRBJ1-5
size: -
V: TRBV9
DNA: TGTGCCAAACCGCTCGCGGCCTACAATCAGCCCCAGCATTTT
CDR3: CAKPLAAYNQPQHF

D: TRBD2
J: TRBJ2-4
size: -
V: TRBV4-1
DNA: TGCGCCAGCAGCCAAGTCCGGCGGGAGAAGGGAGACATTCAGTACTTC
CDR3: CASSQVRREKGDIQYF

D: -
J: TRBJ1-1
size: once
V: TRBV18
DNA: TGTGCCAGCTCACCGGGGGAGGCCAAGCCTGAAGCTTTCTTT
CDR3: CASSPGEAKPEAFF

D: TRBD2
J: TRBJ2-7
size: -
V: TRBV2
DNA: TGTGCCAGCAGTGAAGGGACTAGCGGAACCTACGAGCAGTACTTC
CDR3: CASSEGTSGTYEQYF